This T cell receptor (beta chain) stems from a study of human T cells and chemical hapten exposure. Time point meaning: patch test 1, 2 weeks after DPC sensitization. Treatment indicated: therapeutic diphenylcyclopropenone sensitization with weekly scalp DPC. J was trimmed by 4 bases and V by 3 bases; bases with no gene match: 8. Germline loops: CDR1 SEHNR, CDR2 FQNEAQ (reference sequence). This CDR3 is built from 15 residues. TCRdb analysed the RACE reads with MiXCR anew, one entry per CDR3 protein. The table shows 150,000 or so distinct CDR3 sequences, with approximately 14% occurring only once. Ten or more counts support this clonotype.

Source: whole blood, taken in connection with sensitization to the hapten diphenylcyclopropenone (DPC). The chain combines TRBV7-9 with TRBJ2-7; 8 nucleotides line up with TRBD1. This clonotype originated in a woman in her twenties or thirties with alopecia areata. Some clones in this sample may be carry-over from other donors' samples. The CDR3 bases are TGTGCCAGCAGCTTTACCACAGGGGGAGGTTACGAGCAGTACTTC. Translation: CASSFTTGGGYEQYF.